These T cell receptor beta chains were read from a single sample in a study of OX40 agonist ivuxolimab in advanced cancers. Sequenced by immunoSEQ multiplex PCR; TCRdb stores in-frame clones only, minus some. This sample has roughly 30,000 clones, with 84% found just once. The source material was CD4+ or CD8+ T cells sorted from blood, sampled in a trial of the OX40 agonist ivuxolimab. The receptors originated from an adult with an advanced solid tumor such as melanoma, head and neck, liver or kidney cancer. Each CDR3 is given with its conserved first and last residue. The D gene is left open where the match is weak. For some rows the clone size is stated as once, few or many, or as a class when expanded; others skip it.

>TRBV11-3|-|once|TRBJ2-5
CASSLDGGGHKTQYF
TGTGCCAGCAGCTTAGATGGAGGGGGTCACAAGACCCAGTACTTC
>TRBV6-5|TRBD2|-|TRBJ2-7
CASSYSGGSSYEQYF
TGTGCCAGCAGTTACTCGGGAGGGAGCTCCTACGAGCAGTACTTC
>TRBV6-1|-|-|TRBJ2-6
CASSGGESGANVLTF
TGTGCCAGCAGTGGAGGCGAATCTGGGGCCAACGTCCTGACTTTC
>TRBV2|TRBD1|-|TRBJ2-1
CASSVAGGFSYNEQFF
TGTGCCAGCAGTGTTGCAGGGGGTTTTTCCTACAATGAGCAGTTCTTC
>TRBV15|-|-|TRBJ1-2
CATSRDYSGGTGYGYTF
TGTGCCACCAGCAGAGATTATTCGGGAGGGACCGGCTATGGCTACACCTTC
>TRBV4-1|TRBD1|few|TRBJ2-7
CASSPGQTYEQYF
TGCGCCAGCAGCCCGGGACAGACCTACGAGCAGTACTTC
>TRBV28|-|-|TRBJ1-1
CASRSGEAFF
TGTGCCAGCAGGTCTGGGGAAGCTTTCTTT
>TRBV19|-|-|TRBJ2-3
CASSIGDSTDTQYF
TGTGCCAGTAGTATAGGGGACAGCACAGATACGCAGTATTTT
>TRBV18|TRBD2|-|TRBJ2-3
CASSPQGRGSDTQYF
TGTGCCAGCTCACCACAGGGGAGGGGCTCCGATACGCAGTATTTT
>TRBV7-7|-|once|TRBJ2-3
CASSLASGAGDTQYF
TGTGCCAGCAGCTTAGCGTCGGGAGCTGGAGATACGCAGTATTTT
>TRBV7-3|TRBD2|once|TRBJ2-5
CASSSAPSGWGQETQYF
TGTGCCAGCAGCTCTGCCCCTAGCGGATGGGGCCAAGAGACCCAGTACTTC